This T cell receptor (beta chain) originates from a study of blood T cell repertoires in COVID-19. Methods used by the authors: Amplifying reference gene primers gave estimates of nucleated cell counts. Some clones are missing from TCRdb's copy, which holds only in-frame ones; the method was immunoSEQ multiplex PCR. Clone size and V and J calls were adopted from that table, with D and trimming inferred from the DNA. The sample consists of roughly 350,000 clones, around 90% of them appearing once. In assigning cohorts, the study relied on participant-reported clinical history. This receptor was taken from a woman between 25 and 40 years old who had recovered from COVID-19. The sequencing sample was made of PBMCs or T cells enriched from blood (not recorded which).

The CDR3 DNA reads as TGCAGCGTTGCGCCGAGGAACACCGGGGAGCTGTTTTTT. As protein: CSVAPRNTGELFF. The chain employs TRBV29-1 and TRBJ2-2, with D uncertain. The CDR3 is 13 amino acids. CDR1 is SQVTM, CDR2 ANQGSEA, per germline. V was trimmed by 4 bases and J by 1 base, leaving 7 bases between them.